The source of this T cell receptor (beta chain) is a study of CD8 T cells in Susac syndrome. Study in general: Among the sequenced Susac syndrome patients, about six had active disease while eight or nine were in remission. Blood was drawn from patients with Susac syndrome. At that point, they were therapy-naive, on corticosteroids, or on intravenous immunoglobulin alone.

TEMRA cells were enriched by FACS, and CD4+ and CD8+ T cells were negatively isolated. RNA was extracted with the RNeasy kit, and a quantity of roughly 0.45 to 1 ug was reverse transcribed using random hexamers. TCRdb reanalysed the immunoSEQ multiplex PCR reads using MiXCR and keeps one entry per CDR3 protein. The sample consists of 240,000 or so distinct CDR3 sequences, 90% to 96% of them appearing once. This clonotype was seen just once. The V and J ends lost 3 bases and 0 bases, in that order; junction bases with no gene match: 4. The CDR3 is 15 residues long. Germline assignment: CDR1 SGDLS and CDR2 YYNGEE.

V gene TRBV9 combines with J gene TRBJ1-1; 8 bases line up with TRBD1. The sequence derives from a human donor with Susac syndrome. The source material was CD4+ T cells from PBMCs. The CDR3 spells CASSAGTGMNTEAFF. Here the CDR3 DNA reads TGTGCCAGCAGCGCCGGGACAGGCATGAACACTGAAGCTTTCTTT. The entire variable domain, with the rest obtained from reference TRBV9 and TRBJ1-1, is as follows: DSGVTQTPKHLITATGQRVTLRCSPRSGDLSVYWYQQSLDQGLQFLIQYYNGEERAKGNILERFSAQQFPDLHSELNLSSLELGDSALYFCASSAGTGMNTEAFFGQGTRLTVV.